The next 9 T cell receptor beta chains were all read from a single sample in a study of patients and donors after allogeneic stem cell transplantation. TCRdb re-called the RT-PCR reads through MiXCR, storing one row per CDR3 protein. The top ten clones hold around 6% of a sample with roughly 880,000 distinct CDR3 sequences, roughly 17% of them seen once. The sample taken for sequencing was blood, either unsorted or a sorted T cell fraction (not recorded which). Source of these receptors: a human donor who was either an allogeneic HSCT recipient or a stem cell or donor lymphocyte infusion donor (not recorded which). It is not recorded whose cells these are; they may come from a transplant donor.

This clonotype occurred a few times. V gene TRBV9 combines with J gene TRBJ2-1, with 8 nucleotides matching TRBD1. V lost 4 bases and J lost 6; bases outside the gene matches: 9. This CDR3 spans 15 amino acids. Germline CDR1 is SGDLS and CDR2 is YYNGEE. This CDR3 is CASSSQTGAPNEQFF. The DNA of the CDR3 is TGTGCCAGCAGCTCCCAGACAGGGGCACCCAATGAGCAGTTCTTC.

This clonotype was detected only a few times. The chain links TRBV20-1 to TRBJ2-1, with 7 bases aligning to TRBD1. Per germline, CDR1 DFQATT and CDR2 SNEGSKA (reference sequence). The V and J ends lost 0 bases and 7 bases, in that order; junction bases with no gene match: 6. This CDR3 has 14 residues. This CDR3 reads CSARDPTGLNEQFF. In DNA form, the CDR3 reads TGCAGTGCTAGAGATCCGACAGGGCTGAATGAGCAGTTCTTC.

The V and J genes are TRBV6-5 and TRBJ1-3; D is ambiguous. This CDR3 region has 15 residues. Germline values: CDR1 MNHEY, CDR2 SVGAGI. Trimming left V 0 bases short and J 1 base short, with 7 bases between. The CDR3 sequence: CASSYSQRSGNTIYF. CDR3 DNA sequence: TGTGCCAGCAGTTACTCCCAACGTTCTGGAAACACCATATATTTT.

The chain has TRBV5-6 and TRBJ1-6; D gene uncertain. The CDR3 runs 15 residues. Germline CDR1 reads SGHDT; CDR2 reads YYEEEE. V lost 3 bases to trimming and J lost 7 bases, with 14 bases between them. The DNA for the CDR3 is TGTGCCAGCAGCTACCTAACTACTTTCAATTCACCCCTCCACTTT. Translation: CASSYLTTFNSPLHF.

The genes are TRBV7-9 and TRBJ1-1, with unresolved D. In germline, CDR1 is SEHNR, CDR2 FQNEAQ (reference sequence). V was trimmed by 5 bases and J by 0 bases, leaving 10 bases between them. The CDR3 is 14 amino acids. The CDR3 DNA sequence: TGTGCCAGCAGCGACCATAATCTGAACACTGAAGCTTTCTTT. Translated: CASSDHNLNTEAFF. The entire variable domain, with the rest obtained from reference TRBV7-9 and TRBJ1-1, is as follows: DTGVSQNPRHKITKRGQNVTFRCDPISEHNRLYWYRQTLGQGPEFLTYFQNEAQLEKSRLLSDRFSAERPKGSFSTLEIQRTEQGDSAMYLCASSDHNLNTEAFFGQGTRLTVV.

The CDR3 reads CASSLRVGQGGNEQFF. In nucleotides, the CDR3 is TGTGCCAGCAGTCTTCGCGTAGGACAGGGCGGGAATGAGCAGTTCTTC. The chain recombines TRBV12-3 or TRBV12-4 with TRBJ2-1; 8 nucleotides agree with TRBD1. The trim removed 5 bases at V and 7 bases at J, leaving 13 bases unmatched. The length of the CDR3 is 16 residues.

This chain links TRBV2 with TRBJ1-2; D perhaps matches TRBD1 (5 bases). This CDR3 spans 15 amino acids. V was cut by 6 bases and J by 7 bases, with 21 bases left in between. Germline CDR1 and CDR2: SNHLY and FYNNEI. Written as DNA, the CDR3 is TGTGCCAGCAGAAATGGGGGAGCCCTAGGGAGTGGCTACACCTTC. Residues: CASRNGGALGSGYTF.

The chain uses TRBV27 and TRBJ2-7; no clear D. Trimming cost V 5 bases and J 3 bases, with 17 bases left between them. Germline CDR1 MNHEY, CDR2 SMNVEV (reference sequence). This CDR3 has 15 amino acids. The CDR3 sequence is CASSRTAAGVYEQYF. CDR3 DNA: TGTGCCAGCAGTCGAACCGCCGCAGGAGTCTACGAGCAGTACTTC.

The chain uses TRBV5-1 and TRBJ2-2, with TRBD2 identical over 7 bases. The CDR3 consists of 16 residues. The trim removed 0 bases at V and 6 bases at J, leaving 8 bases unmatched. Germline loops: CDR1 SGHRS, CDR2 YFSETQ. The CDR3: CASSLAPAGEAGELFF. The CDR3 nucleotides read TGCGCCAGCAGCTTGGCCCCGGCGGGAGAGGCCGGGGAGCTGTTTTTT.